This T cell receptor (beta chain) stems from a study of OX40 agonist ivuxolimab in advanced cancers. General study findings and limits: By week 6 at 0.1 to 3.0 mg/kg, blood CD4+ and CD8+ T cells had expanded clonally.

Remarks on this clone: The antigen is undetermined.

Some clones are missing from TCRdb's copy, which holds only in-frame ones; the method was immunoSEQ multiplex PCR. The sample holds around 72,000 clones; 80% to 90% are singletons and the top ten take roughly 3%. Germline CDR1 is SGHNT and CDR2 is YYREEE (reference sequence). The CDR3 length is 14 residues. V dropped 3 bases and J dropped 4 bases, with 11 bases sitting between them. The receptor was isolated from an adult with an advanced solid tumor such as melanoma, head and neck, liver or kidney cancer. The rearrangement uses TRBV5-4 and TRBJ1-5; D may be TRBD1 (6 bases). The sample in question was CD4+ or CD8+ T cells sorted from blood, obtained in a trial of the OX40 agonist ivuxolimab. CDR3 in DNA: TGTGCCAGCAGCTATCTGGGGGCAAATCAGCCCCAGCATTTT. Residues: CASSYLGANQPQHF. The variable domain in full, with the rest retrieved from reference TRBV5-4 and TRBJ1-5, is ETGVTQSPTHLIKTRGQQVTLRCSSQSGHNTVSWYQQALGQGPQFIFQYYREEENGRGNFPPRFSGLQFPNYSSELNVNALELDDSALYLCASSYLGANQPQHFGDGTRLSIL.